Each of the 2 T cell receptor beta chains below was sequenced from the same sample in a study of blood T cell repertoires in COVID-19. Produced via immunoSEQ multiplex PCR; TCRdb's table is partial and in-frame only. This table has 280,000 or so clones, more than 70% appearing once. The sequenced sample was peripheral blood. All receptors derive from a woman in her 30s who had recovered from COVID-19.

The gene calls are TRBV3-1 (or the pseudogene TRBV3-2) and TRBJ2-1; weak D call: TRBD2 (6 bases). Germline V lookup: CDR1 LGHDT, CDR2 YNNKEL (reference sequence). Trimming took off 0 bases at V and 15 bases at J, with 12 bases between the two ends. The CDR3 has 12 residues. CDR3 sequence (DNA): TGTGCCAGCAGCCAAGAGGGCGGAGGGCCGTTCTTC. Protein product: CASSQEGGGPFF.

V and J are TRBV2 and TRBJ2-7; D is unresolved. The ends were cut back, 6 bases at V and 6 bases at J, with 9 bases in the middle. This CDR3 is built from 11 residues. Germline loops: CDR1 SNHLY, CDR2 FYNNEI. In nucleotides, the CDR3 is TGTGCCAGCAGCGCGGCCGTCGAGCAGTACTTC. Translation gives CASSAAVEQYF. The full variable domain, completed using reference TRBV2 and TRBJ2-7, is EPEVTQTPSHQVTQMGQEVILRCVPISNHLYFYWYRQILGQKVEFLVSFYNNEISEKSEIFDDQFSVERPDGSNFTLKIRSTKLEDSAMYFCASSAAVEQYFGPGTRLTVT.